Below are 29 T cell receptor beta chains sequenced from a single sample in a study of human T cells and chemical hapten exposure (dated by TCRdb to the early 2020s). Explained via the paper, the time point label denotes: pre-sensitization, week 0. Per the publication, the treatment or condition label means: therapeutic diphenylcyclopropenone sensitization with weekly scalp DPC. Libraries were constructed by RACE. Sequencing instrument: NextSeq 500. TCRdb redid the processing of the public reads, applying fastp at Q25 and MiXCR, and retained in-frame beta chains. Each CDR3 protein appears once, grouped with its most common genes and DNA. The table for this sample lists more than 300,000 distinct CDR3 sequences; 4.5% to 5.5% of them were counted only once. The ten top clones hold about 2.5% of the sample. This sample comprised whole blood, obtained in connection with sensitization to the hapten diphenylcyclopropenone (DPC). The receptors come from a woman between 50 and 59 years old with alopecia areata. Some clones in this sample may be carry-over from other donors' samples.

This clonotype was seen a few times. The rearrangement joins TRBV18 to TRBJ1-1, with D tentatively TRBD1 (6 bases). Between the trimmed V and J ends, which lost 6 bases and 4 bases, there was a span of 21 bases. The germline gives CDR1 KGHSH, CDR2 LQKENI. This CDR3 has 16 amino acids. The CDR3 region has the DNA TGTGCCAGCTCCCCCGGGACACCAGGGCGAAGCACTGAAGCTTTCTTT. Translated: CASSPGTPGRSTEAFF. Full variable domain (remainder filled in from reference TRBV18 and TRBJ1-1): NAGVMQNPRHLVRRRGQEARLRCSPMKGHSHVYWYRQLPEEGLKFMVYLQKENIIDESGMPKERFSAEFPKEGPSILRIQQVVRGDSAAYFCASSPGTPGRSTEAFFGQGTRLTVV.

This clonotype was observed a few times. The chain employs TRBV2 and TRBJ1-4; TRBD1 might be the D (6 bases). V was pared by 1 base and J by 2 bases, with 8 bases between. The CDR3 is 15 residues long. Germline V CDR1 and CDR2: SNHLY, FYNNEI. CDR3 protein: CASSEEGVTNEKLFF. The CDR3 coding sequence is TGTGCCAGCAGTGAAGAGGGGGTGACTAATGAAAAACTGTTTTTT.

The chain has TRBV9 and TRBJ1-1, with D perhaps matching TRBD1 (5 bases). The CDR3 runs 15 residues. Looked up from germline, CDR1 is SGDLS and CDR2 is YYNGEE. V dropped 0 bases and J dropped 0 bases, with 9 bases sitting between them. The CDR3 nucleotides are TGTGCCAGCAGCGTAGTGGGGGGTATGAACACTGAAGCTTTCTTT. It encodes CASSVVGGMNTEAFF.

This clonotype has just a few counts. The chain carries TRBV7-8 and TRBJ2-7, with 7 bases fitting TRBD2. CDR3 length: 15 residues. Trimming cost V 5 bases and J 3 bases; bases outside gene matches: 10. CDR1 and CDR2 (germline): SGHVS, FQNEAQ. The CDR3: CASSIETGGFYEQYF. The DNA for the CDR3 is TGTGCCAGCAGCATAGAGACGGGGGGATTCTACGAGCAGTACTTC.

This clonotype was detected ten times or more. The chain uses TRBV6-5 and TRBJ2-2; D is unresolved. Per the germline V gene, CDR1 is MNHEY and CDR2 is SVGAGI. The CDR3 covers 16 residues. V lost 3 bases to trimming and J lost 4 bases, with 15 bases between them. The CDR3 loop is CASSYIPGRGTGELFF. In DNA form, the CDR3 reads TGTGCCAGCAGTTATATCCCTGGGCGTGGCACCGGGGAGCTGTTTTTT.

V and J are TRBV20-1 and TRBJ2-7, with no clear D. The CDR3 covers 14 residues. V shed 0 bases and J shed 0 bases, with 9 bases lying between them. In germline, CDR1 is DFQATT, CDR2 SNEGSKA (reference sequence). The CDR3 nucleotides read TGCAGTGCTAGAGAGGTGGGGAACTCCTACGAGCAGTACTTC. Translation: CSAREVGNSYEQYF.

This clonotype was found many times. The chain links TRBV6-5 to TRBJ2-3; 7 nucleotides agree with TRBD2. There are 15 residues in the CDR3. The germline V gene has CDR1 MNHEY and CDR2 SVGAGI. The junction had 2 bases not matched to a gene; V was cut back by 0 bases and J by 2 bases. CDR3 residues: CASSYSLAATDTQYF. DNA for the CDR3: TGTGCCAGCAGTTACTCCCTAGCGGCCACAGATACGCAGTATTTT.

This chain links TRBV4-1 with TRBJ2-1; no clear D. The V and J ends lost 4 bases and 9 bases respectively, with 10 bases between them. Per the germline V gene, CDR1 is MGHRA and CDR2 is YSYEKL. There are 12 residues in the CDR3. The CDR3 spells CASSRTGVEQFF. The CDR3 DNA follows: TGCGCCAGCAGCCGCACTGGGGTTGAGCAGTTCTTC.

This clonotype was seen a handful of times. V usage is TRBV13 and J usage is TRBJ1-1, with a weak D call TRBD1 (5 bases). Per the germline V gene, CDR1 is PRHDT and CDR2 is FYEKMQ (reference sequence). The ends were cut back, 5 bases at V and 3 bases at J, with 16 bases in the middle. The CDR3 is 15 residues long. The CDR3 sequence: CASSRPAGDDTEAFF. In nucleotides, the CDR3 is TGTGCCAGCAGCCGCCCCGCCGGGGACGACACTGAAGCTTTCTTT.

The J gene is TRBJ2-3, the V gene TRBV28; TRBD2 might be the D (5 bases). Germline values: CDR1 MDHEN, CDR2 SYDVKM. With 7 bases removed from V and 4 bases from J, the gap between germline ends came to 15 bases. CDR3 length equals 14 residues. CDR3 sequence reads: CASTPGHGADTQYF. CDR3 in DNA: TGTGCCAGCACACCGGGCCACGGGGCAGATACGCAGTATTTT.

This clonotype was picked up many times. V usage is TRBV6-5 and J usage is TRBJ2-4, with 14 bases identical to TRBD2. CDR3 length: 20 residues. Per the germline V gene, CDR1 is MNHEY and CDR2 is SVGAGI. Trimming cost V 4 bases and J 3 bases; bases outside gene matches: 14. The CDR3 is CASSFDRLAGGPGVKNIQYF. The DNA for the CDR3 is TGTGCCAGCAGTTTCGACCGACTAGCGGGAGGGCCTGGGGTCAAAAACATTCAGTACTTC.

This clonotype was counted only a few times. The V gene is TRBV7-6, the J gene TRBJ1-1; D ambiguous. The V end was cut by 5 bases, the J end by 4 bases, with 8 bases between. Germline CDR1 reads SGHVS; CDR2 reads FNYEAQ. The CDR3 has 12 amino acids. CDR3 region: CASSPSPTEAFF. DNA of the CDR3: TGTGCCAGCAGCCCATCCCCCACTGAAGCTTTCTTT.

A remark on this clonotype: A much larger clone differs from this one at a single base, so this may be a read error. The chain has TRBV9 and TRBJ2-4, with D possibly being TRBD2 (6 bases). Germline V lookup: CDR1 SGDLS, CDR2 YYNGEE. V was cut by 5 bases and J by 5 bases, with 17 bases left in between. This CDR3 contains 15 residues. The CDR3 sequence: CASRADGRRENIQYF. CDR3 DNA sequence: TGTGCCAGCAGAGCAGACGGAAGGAGGGAAAACATTCAGTACTTC.

This clonotype has a count of ten or more. The V call is TRBV29-1, the J call TRBJ1-1, with D perhaps matching TRBD1 (6 bases). Germline V CDR1 and CDR2: SQVTM, ANQGSEA. The V gene lost 2 bases and the J gene lost 5 bases, with 12 bases spanning the gap. The CDR3 is 13 residues long. The CDR3 spells CSVEFRGGTEAFF. In DNA form, the CDR3 reads TGCAGCGTTGAATTCAGGGGCGGGACTGAAGCTTTCTTT.

The J gene is TRBJ2-7, the V gene TRBV9; a weak D match, TRBD2 (6 bases). The germline V gene has CDR1 SGDLS and CDR2 YYNGEE. Trimming removed 4 bases from V and 0 bases from J, with 14 bases in between. The CDR3 covers 15 residues. The CDR3 DNA reads TGTGCCAGCAGCCAAGGAGGGACCCGCTCCTACGAGCAGTACTTC. Amino acids: CASSQGGTRSYEQYF.

This clonotype was detected ten times or more. The chain links TRBV21-1 to TRBJ1-4. TRBV21-1 is tagged as a pseudogene. The CDR3 covers 13 residues. CDR3: CATGPFPNEKLFF. Written as DNA, the CDR3 is TGTGCCACCGGCCCGTTCCCTAATGAAAAACTGTTTTTT.

This clonotype was observed a few times. The gene calls are TRBV27 and TRBJ1-5; D is undetermined. Germline CDR1 reads MNHEY; CDR2 reads SMNVEV (reference sequence). The CDR3 covers 15 residues. V lost 6 bases and J 0 bases, leaving 12 bases between the germline ends. The CDR3 nucleotides are TGTGCCAGCAGCACCGGACGTTATAGCAATCAGCCCCAGCATTTT. As protein: CASSTGRYSNQPQHF.

There are many counts of this clonotype. This chain links TRBV9 with TRBJ2-1; 8 nucleotides align to TRBD2. Per the germline V gene, CDR1 is SGDLS and CDR2 is YYNGEE. This CDR3 is built from 16 residues. The V gene end was trimmed by 0 bases and the J gene end by 4 bases; junction bases not matched to a gene: 6. The CDR3 bases are TGTGCCAGCAGCGTAGGGTACGGGAGGGGGTACAATGAGCAGTTCTTC. It translates to CASSVGYGRGYNEQFF.

This clonotype was found a few times. This sequence joins TRBV2 and TRBJ2-5; 7 nucleotides align to TRBD1. Germline CDR1 reads SNHLY; CDR2 reads FYNNEI. The CDR3 is 13 amino acids. V was pared by 6 bases and J by 3 bases, with 4 bases of the junction left unmatched. In DNA form, the CDR3 reads TGTGCCAGCAGGGCCGGGACAGAAGAGACCCAGTACTTC. Protein product: CASRAGTEETQYF.

This clonotype was seen at least ten times. CDR3 in amino acids: CASSPPKIRAKNIQYF. The CDR3 nucleotides are TGTGCCAGCAGCCCTCCCAAAATCCGGGCCAAAAACATTCAGTACTTC. The gene calls are TRBV5-6 and TRBJ2-4; D is unresolved. CDR1 and CDR2 (germline): SGHDT, YYEEEE. Deletions cut 4 bases from V and 1 base from J, with 15 bases between. The CDR3 runs to 16 residues.

This clonotype has at least ten counts. The CDR3 DNA is TGTGCCAGCAGACGAGGGGAGCTGTTTTTT. It yields the protein CASRRGELFF. V is TRBV7-9 and J is TRBJ2-2; D unresolved. The CDR3 runs to 10 residues. The germline V and J ends were trimmed by 6 bases and 8 bases, with 4 bases remaining between them. Per germline, CDR1 SEHNR and CDR2 FQNEAQ (reference sequence). Full variable domain (remainder filled in from reference TRBV7-9 and TRBJ2-2): DTGVSQNPRHKITKRGQNVTFRCDPISEHNRLYWYRQTLGQGPEFLTYFQNEAQLEKSRLLSDRFSAERPKGSFSTLEIQRTEQGDSAMYLCASRRGELFFGEGSRLTVL.

This clonotype was seen more than once but under ten times. V and J are TRBV9 and TRBJ2-3; 13 bases map to TRBD2. CDR1 is SGDLS and CDR2 is YYNGEE in the germline V gene. The CDR3 is 16 amino acids. V was clipped by 2 bases and J by 4 bases; unmatched bases: 4. CDR3 region: CASSVTSGRVPDTQYF. The CDR3 DNA reads as TGTGCCAGCAGCGTTACTAGCGGGAGGGTCCCAGATACGCAGTATTTT.

This clonotype was observed a handful of times. The chain is built from TRBV25-1 and TRBJ1-2; D is unclear. Germline loops: CDR1 MGHDK, CDR2 SYGVNS. The CDR3 contains 13 residues. Between the trimmed V and J ends, which lost 6 bases and 4 bases, there was a span of 12 bases. The CDR3 is CASSRHRRYGYTF. CDR3 DNA sequence: TGTGCCAGCAGCCGCCATCGCCGCTATGGCTACACCTTC.

This clonotype showed up many times. This sequence joins TRBV6-2 or TRBV6-3 and TRBJ1-1, with TRBD1 matching over 7 bases. Trimming at V came to 3 bases and at J to 1 base, leaving 8 bases not matched to a gene. The CDR3 spans 16 residues. CDR1 and CDR2 (germline): MNHEY, SVGEGT. CDR3 in DNA: TGTGCCAGCAGTTATGGTACCGGGACAGAGAACACTGAAGCTTTCTTT. This codes for CASSYGTGTENTEAFF.

This clonotype was observed many times. The J gene is TRBJ1-2, the V gene TRBV7-2; D may be TRBD1 (6 bases). Trimming left V 4 bases short and J 1 base short, with 10 bases between. The germline CDR1 and CDR2 sequences are SGHTA and FQGNSA. The CDR3 has 14 residues. The CDR3 here is CASSSDSGNYGYTF. CDR3 coding DNA: TGTGCCAGCAGCTCGGACAGCGGTAACTATGGCTACACCTTC.

This clonotype was seen more than once but under ten times. The V gene is TRBV29-1, the J gene TRBJ2-1; 7 positions match TRBD2. Germline CDR1 reads SQVTM; CDR2 reads ANQGSEA. The CDR3 loop spans 15 amino acids. V lost 3 bases to trimming and J lost 5 bases; unmatched junction nucleotides: 10. The CDR3 DNA reads TGCAGCGTTGATGCGGGCGGGAGTTGGAACAATGAGCAGTTCTTC. Its protein is CSVDAGGSWNNEQFF.

The V gene is TRBV9, the J gene TRBJ2-3; tentatively, D is TRBD2 (7 bases). Germline V gene data show CDR1 as SGDLS and CDR2 as YYNGEE. This CDR3 has 16 amino acids. The V gene lost 0 bases and the J gene lost 2 bases, with 13 bases spanning the gap. The CDR3 coding sequence is TGTGCCAGCAGCGTAGAGGGGGGGGCCAACACAGATACGCAGTATTTT. This translates into CASSVEGGANTDTQYF.

In this sample, this clonotype turned up many times. V usage is TRBV15 and J usage is TRBJ2-3; no definite D call. V was trimmed by 2 bases and J by 3 bases, leaving 6 bases between them. The CDR3 spans 13 residues. In germline, CDR1 is LNHNV, CDR2 YYDKDF (reference sequence). CDR3 in amino acids: CATSRSRTDTQYF. DNA for the CDR3: TGTGCCACCAGCAGATCAAGGACAGATACGCAGTATTTT.

The chain links TRBV12-3 or TRBV12-4 to TRBJ1-3; D is perhaps TRBD1 (6 bases). This CDR3 has 15 amino acids. The V end was cut by 6 bases, the J end by 0 bases, with 12 bases between. CDR3 residues: CASSETGSSGNTIYF. As DNA, the CDR3 is TGTGCCAGCAGCGAAACAGGGAGCTCTGGAAACACCATATATTTT.